The clone carrying this T cell receptor (beta chain) was detected many times. This record comes from a study of T cells after yellow fever vaccination. TCRdb processed the 5' RACE reads anew with MiXCR; each CDR3 protein has one entry. Of about 63,000 distinct CDR3 sequences in the sample, 7.4% were seen once. Germline V gives CDR1 MNHEY, CDR2 SMNVEV (reference sequence). The length of the CDR3 is 13 residues. V was cut by 0 bases and J by 10 bases, with 12 bases left in between. The sequence came from a man aged 25 to 40 who received the YFV17D yellow fever vaccine. J is TRBJ1-2 and V is TRBV27; D perhaps matches TRBD1 (6 bases). Sequenced material: CD8+ T cells sorted from PBMCs, taken 15 days after the yellow fever booster vaccination. The CDR3 loop reads CASSLSGGASYTF. The CDR3, as DNA: TGTGCCAGCAGTTTATCCGGGGGGGCCTCCTACACCTTC.